This T cell receptor (beta chain) derives from a study of monozygotic twins with inflammatory bowel disease. Study results and caveats: No repertoire similarity difference was seen between concordant and discordant twins; power was possibly limited.

Used for each TCR library was 3,000 to 3,500 ng of total RNA. TCRdb reprocessed the 5' RACE reads; each CDR3 protein has one entry and no DNA is given. Recorded for this sample: more than 75,000 distinct CDR3 sequences. In regard to this clonotype: Its matching antigen is unknown.

Germline CDR1 and CDR2: SGHTA and FQGTGA. The CDR3 has 15 residues. V gene TRBV7-3 combines with J gene TRBJ2-1; the D call of TRBD1 rests on TCRdb alone, since no DNA is present to check it. The specimen was blood. This TCR was recovered from a human donor with ulcerative colitis or Crohn's disease, or a healthy co-twin of an affected twin (not recorded which). CDR3 sequence: CASSFRGERVNEQFF.